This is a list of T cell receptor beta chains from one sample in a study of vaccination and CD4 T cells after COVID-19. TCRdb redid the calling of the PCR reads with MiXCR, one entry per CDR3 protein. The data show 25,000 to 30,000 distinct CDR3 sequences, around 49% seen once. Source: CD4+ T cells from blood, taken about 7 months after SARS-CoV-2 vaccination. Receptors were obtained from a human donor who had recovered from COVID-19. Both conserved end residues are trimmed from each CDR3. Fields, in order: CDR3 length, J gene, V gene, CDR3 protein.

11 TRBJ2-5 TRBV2 ASSKHGRETQY
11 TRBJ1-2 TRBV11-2 ASSEGQGYGYT
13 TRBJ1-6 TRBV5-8 ASSTSTGENSPLH
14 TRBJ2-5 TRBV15 ATSRATSGTQETQY
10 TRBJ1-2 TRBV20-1 SAAGGNYGYT
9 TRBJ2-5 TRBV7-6 ASSFSETQY
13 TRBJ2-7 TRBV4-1 ASSQDPTEYYEQY
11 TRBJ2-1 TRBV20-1 SVGTSGYNEQF
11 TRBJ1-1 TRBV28 ASSGGLNTEAF
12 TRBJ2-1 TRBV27 ASSLGYEPNEQF
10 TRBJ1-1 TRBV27 ASSLSQGRVF
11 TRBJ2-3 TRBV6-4 ASSDRGTDTQY
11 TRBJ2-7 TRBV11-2 ASSPRTAYEQY
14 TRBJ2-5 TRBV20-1 SARETLIAGDETQY
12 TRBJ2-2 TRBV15 ATSRVTGPGELF
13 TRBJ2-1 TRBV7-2 ASSPGTSGQNPQF
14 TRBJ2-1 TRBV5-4 ASSGQPGTSGREQF
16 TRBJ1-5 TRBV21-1 ASSNTEQGNLGNQPQH
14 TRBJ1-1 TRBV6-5 ASSSLSVGSNTEAF
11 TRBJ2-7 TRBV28 ASSPGTSGKQY
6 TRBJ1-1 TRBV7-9 ATKTAF
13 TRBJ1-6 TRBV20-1 SALKSDLTASPLH
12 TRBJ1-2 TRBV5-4 ASSYTTGLYGYT
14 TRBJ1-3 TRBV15 ATSADLDRAGNTIY
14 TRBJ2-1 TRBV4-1 ASSLPPGGSGNEQF
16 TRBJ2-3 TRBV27 ASALPSGSGETTDTQY
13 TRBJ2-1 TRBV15 ATSLRTSGSVEQF
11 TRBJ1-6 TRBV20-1 SASGQDNSPLH
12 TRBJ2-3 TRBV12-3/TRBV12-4 ASSLAPSTDTQY
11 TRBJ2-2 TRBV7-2 AAGTPNTGELF
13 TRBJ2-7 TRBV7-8 ASSFIPGGTYEQY
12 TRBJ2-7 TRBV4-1 ASSQGLARGEQY
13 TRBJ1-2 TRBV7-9 ASSLGQSPNYGYT
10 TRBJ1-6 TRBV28 ASSSLNSPLH
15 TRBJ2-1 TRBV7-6 ASSLWASSSSYNEQF
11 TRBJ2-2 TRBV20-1 SASVGSTGELF
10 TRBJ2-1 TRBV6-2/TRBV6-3 ASSNTYNEQF
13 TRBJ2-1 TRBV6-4 ASSEGASDYNEQF
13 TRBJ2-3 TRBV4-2 ASSQTSGGTDTQY
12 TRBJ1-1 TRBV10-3 AISEATMNTEAF
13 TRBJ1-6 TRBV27 ASAYKHPYNSPLH
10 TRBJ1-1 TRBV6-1 ASSESRDEAF
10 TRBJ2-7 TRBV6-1 ASTTGGGEQY
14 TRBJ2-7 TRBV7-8 ASSLETSGLLGEQY
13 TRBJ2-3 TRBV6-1 AIRADRVILDTQY
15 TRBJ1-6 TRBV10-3 AISEAAGTSYNSPLH
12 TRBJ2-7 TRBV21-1 ASSKEDRGIEQY
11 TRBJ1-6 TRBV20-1 SGWTVPDSPLH
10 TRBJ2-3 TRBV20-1 SEGGYGNTQY
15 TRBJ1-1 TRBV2 ASIDGGPSDMNTEAF
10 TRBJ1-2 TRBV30 AWSGKGYGYT
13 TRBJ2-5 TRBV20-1 SASVSGRVIETQY
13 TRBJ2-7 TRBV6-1 ASNLGTSGNAEQY
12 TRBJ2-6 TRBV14 ASSQYSGANVLT
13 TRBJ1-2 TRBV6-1 ASSLTGGVNYGYT
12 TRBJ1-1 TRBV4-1 ASSLLDRDREAF
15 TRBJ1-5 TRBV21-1 ASSKVYPGYSNQPQH
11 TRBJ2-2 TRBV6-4 ASSAANTGELF